This passage covers 10 T cell receptor beta chains from one sample sequenced in a study of blood T cells in healthy people across ages. A second PCR, run for about 7 to 11 cycles, used a sample-barcoded 5' primer plus a J-beta primer mix. TCRdb analysed the 5' RACE reads with MiXCR anew, one entry per CDR3 protein. The repertoire includes roughly 900,000 distinct CDR3 sequences, around 49% of them detected once, and 10% to 15% sits in the top ten. The sample comprised blood. Source of these receptors: a man aged 25 to 40 in good health.

The chain recombines TRBV3-1 with TRBJ1-2; maybe TRBD1 (5 bases). CDR1 and CDR2 from the germline V gene are LGHDT and YNNKEL (reference sequence). The CDR3 contains 15 residues. V was cut by 3 bases and J by 8 bases, with 19 bases left in between. The DNA of the CDR3 is TGTGCCAGCAGCCAGGGAATAGTGGGGCACGGCGGCTACACCTTC. Residues: CASSQGIVGHGGYTF.

The chain combines TRBV13 with TRBJ1-1, with a possible D match to TRBD1 (5 bases). The germline V and J ends were trimmed by 0 bases and 7 bases, with 18 bases remaining between them. Germline CDR1 is PRHDT and CDR2 is FYEKMQ (reference sequence). The CDR3 is 16 amino acids. CDR3 sequence (DNA): TGTGCCAGCAGCTTAGGGCAGGGAGCCGGTTTAGGTGAAGCTTTCTTT. Translating it yields CASSLGQGAGLGEAFF.

V usage is TRBV12-3 or TRBV12-4 and J usage is TRBJ1-4; 9 bases map to TRBD1. There are 11 residues in the CDR3. With V trimmed by 5 bases and J by 13 bases, 2 bases remained unmatched. The CDR3 region is CASSGGQGLFF. DNA of the CDR3: TGTGCCAGCAGTGGGGGACAGGGACTGTTTTTT.

On this clonotype itself: A much larger clone lies a single base off, so this may be a read error. The chain couples TRBV5-1 to TRBJ2-5; D not certain. The germline V gene encodes CDR1 SGHRS and CDR2 YFSETQ. This CDR3 has 12 amino acids. Trimming shortened V by 6 bases and J by 0 bases, and 6 bases separated the two germline ends. The DNA of the CDR3 is TGCGCCAGCAACTCAAACCAAGAGACCCAGTACTTC. Protein: CASNSNQETQYF.

This clonotype was counted many times. The J gene is TRBJ1-4, the V gene TRBV6-5, with TRBD1 matching 12 bases. From germline, CDR1 is MNHEY and CDR2 SVGAGI. This CDR3 contains 15 residues. V lost 5 bases, J lost 8 bases, and 6 bases stayed unmatched. CDR3: CASSAGTGGIEKLFF. DNA for the CDR3: TGTGCCAGCAGTGCTGGGACAGGGGGCATAGAAAAACTGTTTTTT.

This clonotype has more than one count but fewer than ten. J is TRBJ2-1 and V is TRBV6-5; 7 positions match TRBD2. V shed 0 bases, J shed 1 base, and the junction held 3 bases outside the gene matches. Germline CDR1 and CDR2: MNHEY and SVGAGI. The CDR3 is made up of 16 amino acids. This CDR3 reads CASSYSGGGSYNEQFF. CDR3 nucleotide sequence: TGTGCCAGCAGTTACTCGGGGGGGGGATCCTACAATGAGCAGTTCTTC.

This clonotype came up many times. The chain joins TRBV12-3 or TRBV12-4 to TRBJ1-2; D remains unclear. V was clipped by 5 bases and J by 4 bases, with 5 bases between them. The CDR3 sequence is 11 residues long. The CDR3 reads CASSASYGYTF. In DNA, the CDR3 is TGTGCCAGCAGTGCTAGCTATGGCTACACCTTC.

The rearrangement links TRBV3-1 to TRBJ2-5; D is possibly TRBD2 (5 bases). This CDR3 has 16 residues. Deletions cut 1 base from V and 1 base from J, with 13 bases between. In germline, CDR1 is LGHDT, CDR2 YNNKEL (reference sequence). CDR3 loop: CASSQGSYGIQETQYF. CDR3 nucleotide sequence: TGTGCCAGCAGCCAAGGTAGTTACGGGATCCAAGAGACCCAGTACTTC.

The chain has TRBV7-9 and TRBJ1-1; the D is unclear. The CDR3 spans 14 residues. The V and J ends lost 9 bases and 1 base respectively, with 15 bases between them. Germline loops: CDR1 SEHNR, CDR2 FQNEAQ (reference sequence). In nucleotides, the CDR3 is TGTGCCAGTAGCCCCTGGGGAGAGAACACTGAAGCTTTCTTT. Protein sequence: CASSPWGENTEAFF. The full variable domain, completed using reference TRBV7-9 and TRBJ1-1, is DTGVSQNPRHKITKRGQNVTFRCDPISEHNRLYWYRQTLGQGPEFLTYFQNEAQLEKSRLLSDRFSAERPKGSFSTLEIQRTEQGDSAMYLCASSPWGENTEAFFGQGTRLTVV.

J is TRBJ2-1 and V is TRBV2; tentatively, D is TRBD2 (5 bases). The CDR3 spans 13 residues. Trimming pared 4 bases from V and 3 bases from J, leaving 7 bases between. From germline, CDR1 is SNHLY and CDR2 FYNNEI. The CDR3: CASSVTNYNEQFF. The DNA of the CDR3 is TGTGCCAGCAGTGTGACTAACTACAATGAGCAGTTCTTC.